This T cell receptor (beta chain) emerged from a study of T cell changes during pregnancy in multiple sclerosis. The CDR3 consists of 15 residues. Germline CDR1 and CDR2: KGHSH and LQKENI. The J segment lost 3 bases and the V segment lost 4 bases, leaving 8 bases of the junction unmatched. The repertoire was sequenced with immunoSEQ multiplex PCR; TCRdb's copy has only in-frame clones and lacks some. The sample comprises 100,000 or so clones, about nine tenths of which are singletons, and about 2% rests with the top ten. This material consisted of peripheral blood, taken after pregnancy. This receptor was identified in a female donor with multiple sclerosis, enrolled in a pregnancy study. The chain carries TRBV18 and TRBJ1-1; 7 bases match TRBD1. The chain's CDR3 is CASSRQTGLDTEAFF. The DNA of the CDR3 is TGTGCCAGCTCACGACAGACAGGGCTGGACACTGAAGCTTTCTTT. Combining the CDR3 with reference TRBV18 and TRBJ1-1 gives the whole variable domain NAGVMQNPRHLVRRRGQEARLRCSPMKGHSHVYWYRQLPEEGLKFMVYLQKENIIDESGMPKERFSAEFPKEGPSILRIQQVVRGDSAAYFCASSRQTGLDTEAFFGQGTRLTVV.